The 14 T cell receptor beta chains in this list originate from one sample, sequenced in a study of blood T cell repertoires in COVID-19. The method was immunoSEQ multiplex PCR; TCRdb's version includes in-frame clones alone and lacks a portion of them. The sample holds about 20,000 clones, nearly 90% seen once. Source material: peripheral blood. Receptors originate from a human donor with active COVID-19. The donor label of this sample is uncertain.

V usage is TRBV28 and J usage is TRBJ1-2, with D maybe TRBD1 (5 bases). The CDR3 is 12 residues long. Trimming stripped 6 bases from V and 8 bases from J, with 13 bases between. Germline V CDR1 and CDR2: MDHEN, SYDVKM. The CDR3 DNA reads as TGTGCCAGCAGATCGGACATCTTGGGCTACACCTTC. Residues: CASRSDILGYTF.

V usage is TRBV7-8 and J usage is TRBJ2-1, with D unresolved. Trimming removed 5 bases from V and 2 bases from J, with 19 bases in between. Germline V CDR1 and CDR2: SGHVS, FQNEAQ. The CDR3 contains 17 residues. The CDR3 reads CASSPFSRSFPYNEQFF. CDR3 bases: TGTGCCAGCAGCCCGTTCTCGCGGAGCTTCCCCTACAATGAGCAGTTCTTC.

This chain connects TRBV4-2 to TRBJ1-1, with unresolved D. Germline V gives CDR1 LGHNA, CDR2 YNFKEQ. V gave up 3 bases and J gave up 7 bases, with 12 bases separating them. The CDR3 totals 13 residues. Here the CDR3 DNA reads TGTGCCAGCAGCCACCTCGGGTCAAGTGAAGCTTTCTTT. It yields the protein CASSHLGSSEAFF.

V and J are TRBV6-6 and TRBJ1-6, with 7 nucleotides matching TRBD1. Germline values: CDR1 MNHNY, CDR2 SVGAGI (reference sequence). This CDR3 has 15 amino acids. Losses at the gene ends were 7 bases for V and 6 bases for J; bases not matched to a gene: 9. The CDR3 here is CASTTSGTVNSPLHF. The DNA for the CDR3 is TGTGCCAGCACCACTAGCGGGACAGTTAATTCACCCCTCCACTTT.

The rearrangement joins TRBV29-1 to TRBJ2-2; weak D call: TRBD2 (5 bases). CDR3 size: 12 residues. Germline-derived CDR1 and CDR2 are SQVTM and ANQGSEA. V lost 6 bases and J lost 1, with 6 bases in between. DNA for the CDR3: TGCAGCGTCGCGGGGAACACCGGGGAGCTGTTTTTT. Translation: CSVAGNTGELFF.

This sequence joins TRBV5-1 and TRBJ2-1; a weak D match, TRBD2 (6 bases). Germline V gives CDR1 SGHRS, CDR2 YFSETQ. The CDR3 is 16 amino acids. With 3 bases removed from V and 4 bases from J, the gap between germline ends came to 17 bases. CDR3 amino acids: CASSWDSIGDYNEQFF. Written as DNA, the CDR3 is TGCGCCAGCAGCTGGGACTCCATCGGGGATTACAATGAGCAGTTCTTC.

The chain recombines TRBV11-2 with TRBJ2-7; weak D call: TRBD1 (5 bases). CDR3 length: 13 amino acids. V was pared by 4 bases and J by 7 bases, with 14 bases between. The germline V gene encodes CDR1 SGHAT and CDR2 FQNNGV. The CDR3 coding sequence is TGTGCCAGCAGCTCCCCCGGGCGGACAGAGCAGTACTTC. It translates to CASSSPGRTEQYF.

The chain has TRBV24-1 and TRBJ2-7; TRBD2 matches 7 bases. J gave up 3 bases and V 6 bases, and 1 base lay outside the gene matches. This CDR3 has 12 residues. Germline values: CDR1 KGHDR, CDR2 SFDVKD. The CDR3 sequence: CATSPGGYEQYF. The CDR3 DNA reads TGTGCCACCAGTCCGGGAGGCTACGAGCAGTACTTC.

The DNA of the CDR3 is TGTGCCAGCATGGAGGTGACTGAAGCTTTCTTT. The encoded protein is CASMEVTEAFF. The chain is built from TRBV28 and TRBJ1-1, with D unresolved. The CDR3 sequence is 11 residues long. V was trimmed by 7 bases and J by 5 bases, leaving 8 bases between them. CDR1 MDHEN and CDR2 SYDVKM come from the germline V gene.

The chain recombines TRBV11-2 with TRBJ1-5; TRBD1 agrees at 9 bases. The CDR3 is made up of 17 amino acids. Germline V gives CDR1 SGHAT, CDR2 FQNNGV. Losses at the gene ends were 0 bases for V and 6 bases for J; bases not matched to a gene: 9. CDR3 sequence (DNA): TGTGCCAGCAGCTTAGAGACACAGGGGGCTTTGGGTCAGCCCCAGCATTTT. The encoded protein is CASSLETQGALGQPQHF.

The chain couples TRBV5-6 to TRBJ2-2, with TRBD2 as a possible D gene (6 bases). CDR3 length: 16 residues. The germline V gene encodes CDR1 SGHDT and CDR2 YYEEEE. V gave up 7 bases and J gave up 4 bases, with 20 bases separating them. The CDR3 DNA reads as TGTGCCAGCGGAAGCCGGTGGAGGGTGGGCACCGGGGAGCTGTTTTTT. This translates into CASGSRWRVGTGELFF.

The genes are TRBV24-1 and TRBJ2-1; TRBD2 agrees at 15 bases. The ends lost 9 bases at V and 6 bases at J; junction bases unmatched: 2. This CDR3 has 14 amino acids. The germline CDR1 and CDR2 sequences are KGHDR and SFDVKD. In DNA form, the CDR3 reads TGTGCCACCTCGGGACTAGCGGGAGGCAATGAGCAGTTCTTC. It translates to CATSGLAGGNEQFF.

This chain joins TRBV27 and TRBJ2-2, with a possible D match to TRBD2 (6 bases). Germline V gene data show CDR1 as MNHEY and CDR2 as SMNVEV (reference sequence). V lost 5 bases and J 1 base, leaving 11 bases between the germline ends. The CDR3 spans 15 residues. CDR3 DNA sequence: TGTGCCAGCAGTCCTGGAGGGGAGAACACCGGGGAGCTGTTTTTT. Translated, it gives CASSPGGENTGELFF.

The rearrangement links TRBV6-6 to TRBJ2-1; D is ambiguous. CDR3 length: 14 amino acids. Trimming left V 0 bases short and J 7 bases short, with 10 bases between. Germline V gene sequence: CDR1 MNHNY, CDR2 SVGAGI (reference sequence). The CDR3 coding sequence is TGTGCCAGCAGTTACTCTGCAGGTGATAATGAGCAGTTCTTC. It specifies CASSYSAGDNEQFF.